A single T cell receptor (beta chain) is shown here with its context. This clone was detected many times. The specificity of this receptor is unknown. Base qualities were left out, and no much larger clone turns up one base away. This entry comes from a study of metastatic and nonmetastatic thyroid tumors (TCRdb year 2020). In terms of the full investigation: Repertoires were compared across peripheral blood and tumor or nodule tissue samples from malignant and benign thyroid patients.

Libraries were constructed by PCR. Sequencing was carried out with an Illumina HiSeq 4000. High-throughput sequencing was used to profile the TCR beta-chain CDR3 region of each patient. Under the source paper's analysis protocol: Drawing on CDR3 differences between clinicopathological groups, the researchers built a classifier meant to tell apart patients with distant-metastatic papillary thyroid cancer. The Shannon index was used to measure repertoire diversity, and the Morisita-Horn index was used to measure how similar tumor and blood repertoires were. TCRdb's own reprocessing of the public reads used fastp at Q25 and MiXCR and kept productive beta chains. It is TCRdb's table, rather than the study itself, that gives the V and J calls and clone size. For this sample the table gives 4,500 to 6,000 clones, of which roughly a fifth were detected only once. The ten largest make up roughly 6.2% of the sample.

No treatment had been received by any patient before thyroid surgery. Using T-cell receptor beta sequencing, the researchers looked back retrospectively at clinical samples from patients, gathered between about 2011 and 2018. Beyond this particular receptor, the publication reports: TCR beta diversity was reported as significantly higher in malignant tumors than in benign nodules, in both blood and tumor samples.

Sequencing input: adjacent normal tissue. The source of this sequence is a female donor with papillary thyroid cancer or a benign thyroid nodule (not recorded which). Some clones in this sample may be carry-over from other donors' samples.

In nucleotide form, the sequence is TGCAGTGCTACTCTGGACAGGACCCAAGAGACCCAGTACTTC. It translates as CSATLDRTQETQYF. The rearranged segments are TRBV20-1 and TRBJ2-5, with 7 junctional bases fitting TRBD1. Trimming accounts for 4 bases at V and 1 base at J, while the number of junction bases matched to no gene is 6. Counted from cysteine to phenylalanine, this CDR3 has 14 amino acids. CDR3 DNA only is kept here, 42 bases in frame from base 1. Sequences DFQATT (CDR1) and SNEGSKA (CDR2) are obtained from the germline V gene (reference sequence).